These T cell receptor beta chains were read from a single sample in a study of blood T cell repertoires in COVID-19. Sequencing used immunoSEQ multiplex PCR; TCRdb keeps in-frame clones, though not all of them. Found here are 100,000 to 150,000 clones, roughly 90% of them singletons; the top ten hold around 7.3%. The sequenced sample consisted of peripheral blood. Source of these receptors: a man aged 50-60 years with acute or convalescent COVID-19. Each CDR3 is given with its conserved first and last residue. A D gene is named only where the DNA matches it firmly. Size values are once, few and many counts, or a class for expanded clones, and some rows have none.

v_gene,abundance,j_gene,d_gene,len,CDR3aa,CDR3nt
TRBV11-2,NA,TRBJ2-5,NA,15,CASRDAGGSIGTQYF,TGTGCCAGCAGGGACGCGGGCGGCTCGATCGGGACCCAGTACTTC
TRBV19,NA,TRBJ2-2,NA,13,CASSRQGHGELFF,TGTGCCAGTAGTAGGCAGGGCCACGGGGAGCTGTTTTTT
TRBV5-8,NA,TRBJ1-6,NA,17,CASSLGRGGVYNSPLHF,TGTGCCAGCAGCTTGGGAAGAGGAGGGGTTTATAATTCACCCCTCCACTTT
TRBV5-4,NA,TRBJ1-6,NA,16,CASSLGGGSDNSPLHF,TGTGCCAGCAGCTTGGGGGGAGGTAGTGACAATTCACCCCTCCACTTT
TRBV6-4,NA,TRBJ2-7,NA,14,CASSDSDSLHEQYF,TGTGCCAGCAGTGACTCGGACTCCCTCCACGAGCAGTACTTC
TRBV10-3,NA,TRBJ2-1,TRBD1,15,CAISQGQGLMDEQFF,TGTGCCATCAGCCAGGGACAGGGACTAATGGATGAGCAGTTCTTC
TRBV7-8,NA,TRBJ2-5,NA,14,CASSLTASQETQYF,TGTGCCAGCAGCTTAACAGCCAGCCAAGAGACCCAGTACTTC
TRBV5-1,NA,TRBJ1-1,TRBD1,17,CASSPRTGLIMNTEAFF,TGCGCCAGCAGCCCTAGGACAGGGCTAATCATGAACACTGAAGCTTTCTTT
TRBV27,few,TRBJ2-7,NA,14,CASSLARAPYEQYF,TGTGCCAGCAGTTTGGCCAGGGCTCCCTACGAGCAGTACTTC
TRBV29-1,NA,TRBJ2-1,NA,14,CSVEGGSSYNEQFF,TGCAGCGTTGAAGGAGGGAGCTCCTACAATGAGCAGTTCTTC
TRBV19,NA,TRBJ2-5,NA,15,CASSIGTGAGGTQYF,TGTGCCAGTAGTATAGGAACAGGGGCGGGGGGGACCCAGTACTTC
TRBV11-3,NA,TRBJ2-1,NA,13,CASSPDTYNEQFF,TGTGCCAGCAGCCCTGACACGTACAATGAGCAGTTCTTC
TRBV19,NA,TRBJ2-5,TRBD1,14,CASSMGTVQETQYF,TGTGCCAGTAGTATGGGGACAGTCCAAGAGACCCAGTACTTC
TRBV24-1,NA,TRBJ2-3,NA,13,CATSAERTDTQYF,TGTGCCACCAGTGCCGAGAGAACAGATACGCAGTATTTT
TRBV3-1/TRBV3-2,NA,TRBJ2-5,TRBD1,18,CASSQEPSPTGGRETQYF,TGTGCCAGCAGCCAAGAACCAAGCCCCACAGGGGGCCGGGAGACCCAGTACTTC
TRBV7-2,NA,TRBJ2-1,NA,12,CASSLAAREQFF,TGTGCCAGCAGCTTAGCAGCTCGGGAGCAGTTCTTC
TRBV5-6,NA,TRBJ2-1,TRBD2,16,CASSLVTAGGDNEQFF,TGTGCCAGCAGCTTGGTTACAGCGGGAGGGGACAATGAGCAGTTCTTC
TRBV4-1,NA,TRBJ2-7,NA,14,CASSLMKTTGEQYF,TGCGCCAGCAGCCTCATGAAAACGACTGGCGAGCAGTACTTC
TRBV19,NA,TRBJ1-5,NA,14,CASKGEGSNQPQHF,TGTGCCAGTAAAGGAGAAGGCAGCAATCAGCCCCAGCATTTT
TRBV13,few,TRBJ2-7,NA,14,CASSLNLSPYEQYF,TGTGCCAGCAGCTTAAATCTAAGTCCCTACGAGCAGTACTTC
TRBV27,NA,TRBJ1-5,TRBD1,17,CASSPGQGFISNQPQHF,TGTGCCAGCAGTCCCGGACAGGGGTTCATCTCCAATCAGCCCCAGCATTTT
TRBV5-1,NA,TRBJ2-7,NA,14,CASSLGQVSYEQYF,TGCGCCAGCAGCTTGGGGCAGGTTTCCTACGAGCAGTACTTC
TRBV21-1,NA,TRBJ2-7,NA,14,CASSGSGAFYEQYF,TGTGCCAGCAGCGGGTCGGGAGCTTTCTACGAGCAGTACTTC
TRBV5-5,NA,TRBJ2-5,NA,14,CASSLALASETQYF,TGTGCCAGCAGCTTGGCACTAGCCTCGGAGACCCAGTACTTC
TRBV6-5,NA,TRBJ1-1,NA,13,CASSVVVNTEAFF,TGTGCCAGCAGCGTCGTCGTGAACACTGAAGCTTTCTTT
TRBV11-2,NA,TRBJ2-7,TRBD2,17,CASSRGTSGRLPYEQYF,TGTGCCAGCAGCCGCGGGACTAGCGGGAGACTCCCCTACGAGCAGTACTTC
TRBV19,NA,TRBJ2-5,NA,14,CASSTSSLRETQYF,TGTGCCAGTAGTACATCATCTTTGCGAGAGACCCAGTACTTC
TRBV4-1,NA,TRBJ1-6,NA,15,CASSQAMGGDSPLHF,TGCGCCAGCAGCCAAGCTATGGGAGGGGACTCACCCCTCCACTTT
TRBV6-4,NA,TRBJ2-3,TRBD2,15,CASRGSGVSTDTQYF,TGTGCCAGCAGGGGAAGCGGGGTCAGCACAGATACGCAGTATTTT
TRBV14,NA,TRBJ1-1,TRBD1,15,CASSQEGKGATEAFF,TGTGCCAGCAGCCAAGAGGGGAAGGGGGCGACTGAAGCTTTCTTT
TRBV5-4,once,TRBJ2-2,NA,14,CASSLDRAGGELFF,TGTGCCAGCAGCTTGGACAGGGCGGGCGGGGAGCTGTTTTTT
TRBV2,NA,TRBJ2-5,NA,16,CASSVGVARGQETQYF,TGTGCCAGCAGTGTTGGAGTTGCCAGGGGCCAAGAGACCCAGTACTTC
TRBV3-1/TRBV3-2,NA,TRBJ2-5,TRBD1,14,CASRNQGALETQYF,TGTGCCAGCAGAAATCAGGGGGCACTAGAGACCCAGTACTTC
TRBV10-3,NA,TRBJ2-5,NA,16,CAISEGGLKWQETQYF,TGTGCCATCAGTGAGGGTGGACTAAAGTGGCAAGAGACCCAGTACTTC
TRBV7-9,NA,TRBJ2-2,TRBD2,18,CASSPGTSGTQNTGELFF,TGTGCCAGCAGCCCAGGGACTAGCGGGACCCAGAACACCGGGGAGCTGTTTTTT
TRBV25-1,NA,TRBJ1-1,TRBD1,13,CASGRQGNTEAFF,TGTGCCAGCGGGCGACAGGGTAACACTGAAGCTTTCTTT
TRBV11-2,NA,TRBJ2-3,TRBD2,18,CASSLDTGLAVSTDTQYF,TGTGCCAGCAGCTTAGATACCGGACTAGCGGTGAGCACAGATACGCAGTATTTT
TRBV10-3,NA,TRBJ1-2,NA,14,CAISEKGEVYGYTF,TGTGCCATCAGTGAGAAGGGGGAAGTCTATGGCTACACCTTC
TRBV21-1,NA,TRBJ2-4,NA,17,CASNRHPGGKPKNIQYF,TGTGCCAGCAACCGACATCCGGGCGGGAAGCCCAAAAACATTCAGTACTTC
TRBV15,few,TRBJ2-7,NA,15,CATSRDLGSDYEQYF,TGTGCCACCAGCAGAGATCTTGGCAGCGACTACGAGCAGTACTTC
TRBV7-2,NA,TRBJ2-1,NA,15,CASSLRADSYNEQFF,TGTGCCAGCAGCTTAAGAGCGGACTCCTACAATGAGCAGTTCTTC
TRBV9,NA,TRBJ2-7,NA,14,CASSAGTNHYEQYF,TGTGCCAGCAGCGCCGGGACAAACCACTACGAGCAGTACTTC
TRBV2,NA,TRBJ1-5,TRBD1,11,CASGRGRPQHF,TGTGCCAGTGGAAGGGGGCGGCCCCAGCATTTT
TRBV19,NA,TRBJ1-2,TRBD1,17,CASSMALAGGQVYGYTF,TGTGCCAGTAGTATGGCTTTGGCTGGGGGACAGGTTTATGGCTACACCTTC
TRBV19,NA,TRBJ1-1,NA,12,CATHQGYTEAFF,TGTGCCACCCATCAGGGGTATACTGAAGCTTTCTTT
TRBV6-6,NA,TRBJ1-4,NA,12,CASSPTVEKLFF,TGTGCCAGCAGCCCCACGGTTGAAAAACTGTTTTTT
TRBV6-5,NA,TRBJ1-4,NA,13,CASSPSGEEKLFF,TGTGCCAGCAGTCCATCAGGGGAGGAAAAACTGTTTTTT
TRBV25-1,NA,TRBJ2-1,NA,13,CASSKDSYNEQFF,TGTGCCAGCAGTAAAGATAGCTACAATGAGCAGTTCTTC
TRBV7-2,once,TRBJ2-1,TRBD2,17,CASSLEPAGLAGNEQFF,TGTGCCAGCAGCCTAGAGCCAGCGGGGCTAGCGGGCAATGAGCAGTTCTTC
TRBV19,NA,TRBJ2-5,TRBD2,14,CASSRLAGKETQYF,TGTGCCAGTAGTCGTCTAGCGGGCAAAGAGACCCAGTACTTC
TRBV7-9,NA,TRBJ2-5,TRBD2,15,CASGRTSASGETQYF,TGTGCCAGCGGTAGGACTAGCGCTTCGGGAGAGACCCAGTACTTC
TRBV2,NA,TRBJ1-3,TRBD1,15,CASSKDRGPGNTIYF,TGTGCCAGCAGTAAAGACAGGGGCCCTGGAAACACCATATATTTT
TRBV30,few,TRBJ1-3,NA,13,CAWSYNSGNTIYF,TGTGCCTGGAGTTATAACTCTGGAAACACCATATATTTT
TRBV27,NA,TRBJ1-1,NA,18,CASSLVGRGAGANTEAFF,TGTGCCAGCAGCTTAGTGGGCAGGGGCGCAGGTGCGAACACTGAAGCTTTCTTT